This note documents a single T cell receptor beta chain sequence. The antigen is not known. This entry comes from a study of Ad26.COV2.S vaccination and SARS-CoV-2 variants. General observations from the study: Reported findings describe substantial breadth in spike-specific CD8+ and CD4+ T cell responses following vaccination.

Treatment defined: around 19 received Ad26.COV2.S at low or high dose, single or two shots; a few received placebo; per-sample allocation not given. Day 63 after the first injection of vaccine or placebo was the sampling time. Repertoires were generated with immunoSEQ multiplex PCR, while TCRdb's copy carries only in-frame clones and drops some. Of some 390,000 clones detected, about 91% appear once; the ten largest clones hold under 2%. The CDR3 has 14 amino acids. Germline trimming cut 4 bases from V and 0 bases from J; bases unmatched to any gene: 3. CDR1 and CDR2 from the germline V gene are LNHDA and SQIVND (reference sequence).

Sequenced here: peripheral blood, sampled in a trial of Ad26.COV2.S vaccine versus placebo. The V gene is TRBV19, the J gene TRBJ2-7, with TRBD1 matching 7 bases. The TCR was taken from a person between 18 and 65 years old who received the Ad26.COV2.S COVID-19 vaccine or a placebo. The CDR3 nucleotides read TGTGCCAGTAGTACCGGGACAGTCTCCTACGAGCAGTACTTC. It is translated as CASSTGTVSYEQYF. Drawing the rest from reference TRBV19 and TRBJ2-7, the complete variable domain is DGGITQSPKYLFRKEGQNVTLSCEQNLNHDAMYWYRQDPGQGLRLIYYSQIVNDFQKGDIAEGYSVSREKKESFPLTVTSAQKNPTAFYLCASSTGTVSYEQYFGPGTRLTVT.